This TCR beta chain was found in a study of T cells in localized non-small cell lung cancer. Some clones are missing from TCRdb's copy, which holds only in-frame ones; the method was immunoSEQ multiplex PCR. The sample lists about 23,000 clones, about 90% occurring once. Trimming removed 9 bases from V and 8 bases from J; junction bases left unmatched: 10. The CDR3 spans 14 residues. Germline V gene data show CDR1 as MNHNS and CDR2 as SASEGT. This clone has just a few counts. Source: peripheral blood, taken before any cancer treatment. This chain links TRBV6-1 with TRBJ1-6, with 7 bases that match TRBD1. The TCR originated in a male donor aged 60 or older with stage I squamous cell lung carcinoma. CDR3 DNA sequence: TGTGCCAGTGGGGGCCGGGACAGTCATTCACCCCTCCACTTT. Translating it yields CASGGRDSHSPLHF.